The 2 T cell receptor beta chains listed next were all sequenced from one sample in a study of blood T cell repertoires in COVID-19. Method: immunoSEQ multiplex PCR; TCRdb's copy keeps in-frame clones and lacks some. The sample holds about 73,000 clones, 84% seen once. Sequencing was carried out using peripheral blood. The receptors shown here come from a human donor in a cohort sampled during active COVID-19.

This clone was picked up a small number of times. J is TRBJ2-3 and V is TRBV12-5; D might be TRBD2 (5 bases). The CDR3 runs 14 residues. V shed 7 bases and J shed 1 base, with 12 bases lying between them. Germline V gene lookup returns CDR1 LGHNT and CDR2 FRNRAP. In DNA, the CDR3 is TGTGCTAGTGCCAAAGAGGGCCGCACAGATACGCAGTATTTT. Protein product: CASAKEGRTDTQYF.

The chain carries TRBV19 and TRBJ2-3; the D gene is possibly TRBD1 (5 bases). V lost 8 bases to trimming and J lost 2 bases, with 8 bases between them. The V gene's germline CDR1 is LNHDA and CDR2 SQIVND (reference sequence). The CDR3 extends over 12 amino acids. CDR3: CASSTVTDTQYF. The CDR3 region has the DNA TGTGCCAGTTCGACAGTCACAGATACGCAGTATTTT.